This TCR beta chain is drawn from a study of human T cells and chemical hapten exposure. Study information: Once 0.01% DPC had been applied to the upper back by patch test, readings were taken at 6 days. Overall study results and limits: There was a positive correlation between PT1 expanded TCR counts and patch test score. TCRs exceeding 1 in 1000 frequency stayed unchanged with DPC sensitization.

Many counts were recorded for this clonotype. The antigen is undetermined. Stated time point: patch test 2, 6 weeks after DPC sensitization. The treatment is: therapeutic diphenylcyclopropenone sensitization with weekly scalp DPC. Staff drew blood before applying each patch test. Each CDR3 protein is one row after TCRdb ran MiXCR on the RACE reads. The data show some 350,000 distinct CDR3 sequences, roughly 6.3% seen once. Sequencing used whole blood, obtained in connection with sensitization to the hapten diphenylcyclopropenone (DPC). The TCR sequence derives from a woman between 18 and 29 years old with alopecia areata. Some clones in this sample may be carry-over from other donors' samples.

The DNA for the CDR3 is TGTGCCATCAGGGGACAGCCTAATGAAAAACTGTTTTTT. Its translation is CAIRGQPNEKLFF. V is TRBV10-3 and J is TRBJ1-4, with 7 nucleotides matching TRBD1. Unmatched junction bases numbered 1, after V lost 6 bases and J lost 3 bases. From germline, CDR1 is ENHRY and CDR2 SYGVKD. This CDR3 has 13 residues.